The clone carrying this T cell receptor beta chain was detected only once. No antigen is known for it. Mismatch with germline at one junction end may stem from a read error. Arm-PCR with iRepertoire HTBI primers amplified the CDR3 regions for these TCR beta libraries. TCRdb redid the calling of the multiplex PCR reads with MiXCR, one entry per CDR3 protein. The sample consists of roughly 400,000 distinct CDR3 sequences, roughly 23% of them appearing once. Documented time point: persistent/refractory GD, antithyroid drugs over 5 years with positive TRAb. Scientists built the TCR library using RNA that was extracted from PBMCs. In this cohort, patients came from an endocrinology department located in Xi'an, China. The entry originates in a study of regulatory T cells in long-lasting Graves disease. Study-wide results and limits: Whereas approximately 950 public clonotypes were shared by new patients, persistent patients shared more, at over 2,500.

The TCR sequence derives from a female donor with Graves disease. The material sequenced was peripheral blood mononuclear cells (PBMCs), taken when the disease was refractory, from a patient treated with antithyroid drugs.

The CDR3 protein is CAGSPPTSGSLNEQYF. CDR3 bases: TGCGCCGGCAGCCCCCCTACTAGCGGGAGTCTGAACGAGCAGTACTTC. V gene TRBV5-1 combines with J gene TRBJ2-7, with 11 bases that match TRBD2. Germline CDR1 SGHRS, CDR2 YFSETQ. This CDR3 has 16 amino acids. The complete variable domain, with remaining parts taken from reference TRBV5-1 and TRBJ2-7, reads KAGVTQTPRYLIKTRGQQVTLSCSPISGHRSVSWYQQTPGQGLQFLFEYFSETQRNKGNFPGRFSGRQFSNSRSEMNVSTLELGDSALYLCAGSPPTSGSLNEQYFGPGTRLTVT.